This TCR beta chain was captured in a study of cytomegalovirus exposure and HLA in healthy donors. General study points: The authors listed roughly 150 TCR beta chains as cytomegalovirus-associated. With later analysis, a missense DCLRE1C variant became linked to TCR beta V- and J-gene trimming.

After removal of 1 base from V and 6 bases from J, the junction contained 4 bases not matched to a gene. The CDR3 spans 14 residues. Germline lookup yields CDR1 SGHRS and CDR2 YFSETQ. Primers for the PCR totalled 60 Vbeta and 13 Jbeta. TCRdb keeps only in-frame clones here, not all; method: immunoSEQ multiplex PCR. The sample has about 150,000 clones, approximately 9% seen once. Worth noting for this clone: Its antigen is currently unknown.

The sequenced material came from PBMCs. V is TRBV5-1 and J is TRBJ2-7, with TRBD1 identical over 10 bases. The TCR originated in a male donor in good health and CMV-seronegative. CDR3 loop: CASSLQGQGREQYF. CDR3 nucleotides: TGCGCCAGCAGCTTGCAGGGACAGGGGCGCGAGCAGTACTTC.